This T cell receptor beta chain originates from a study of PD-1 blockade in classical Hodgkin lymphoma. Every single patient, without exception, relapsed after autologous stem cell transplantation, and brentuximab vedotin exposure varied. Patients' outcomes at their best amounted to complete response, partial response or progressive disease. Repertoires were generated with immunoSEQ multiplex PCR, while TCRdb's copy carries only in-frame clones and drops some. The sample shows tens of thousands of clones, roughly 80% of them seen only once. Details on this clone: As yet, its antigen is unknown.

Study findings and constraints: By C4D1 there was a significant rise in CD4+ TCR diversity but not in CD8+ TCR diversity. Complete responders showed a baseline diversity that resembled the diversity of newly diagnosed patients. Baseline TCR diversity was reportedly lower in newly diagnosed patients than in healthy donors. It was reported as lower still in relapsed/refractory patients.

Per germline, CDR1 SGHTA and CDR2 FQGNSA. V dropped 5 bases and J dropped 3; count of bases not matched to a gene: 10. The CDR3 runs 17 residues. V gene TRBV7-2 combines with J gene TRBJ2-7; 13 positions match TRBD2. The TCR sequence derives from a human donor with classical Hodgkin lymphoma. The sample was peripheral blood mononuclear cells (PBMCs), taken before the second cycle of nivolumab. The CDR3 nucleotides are TGTGCCAGCAGCAAAACTAGCGGGGGGGGTATTAGCTACGAGCAGTACTTC. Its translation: CASSKTSGGGISYEQYF.